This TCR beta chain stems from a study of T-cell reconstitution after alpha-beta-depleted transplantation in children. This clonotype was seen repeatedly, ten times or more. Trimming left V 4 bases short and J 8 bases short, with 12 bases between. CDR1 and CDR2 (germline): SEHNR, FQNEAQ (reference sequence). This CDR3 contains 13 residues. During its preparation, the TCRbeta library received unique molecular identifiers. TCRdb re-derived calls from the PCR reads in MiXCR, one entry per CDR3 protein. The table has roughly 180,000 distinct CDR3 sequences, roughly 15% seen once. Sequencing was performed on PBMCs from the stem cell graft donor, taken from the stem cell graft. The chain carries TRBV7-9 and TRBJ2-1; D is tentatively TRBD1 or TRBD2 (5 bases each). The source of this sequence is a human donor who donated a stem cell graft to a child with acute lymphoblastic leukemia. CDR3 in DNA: TGTGCCAGCAGCTGGGGGAACAGCGATGAGCAGTTCTTC. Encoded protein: CASSWGNSDEQFF.